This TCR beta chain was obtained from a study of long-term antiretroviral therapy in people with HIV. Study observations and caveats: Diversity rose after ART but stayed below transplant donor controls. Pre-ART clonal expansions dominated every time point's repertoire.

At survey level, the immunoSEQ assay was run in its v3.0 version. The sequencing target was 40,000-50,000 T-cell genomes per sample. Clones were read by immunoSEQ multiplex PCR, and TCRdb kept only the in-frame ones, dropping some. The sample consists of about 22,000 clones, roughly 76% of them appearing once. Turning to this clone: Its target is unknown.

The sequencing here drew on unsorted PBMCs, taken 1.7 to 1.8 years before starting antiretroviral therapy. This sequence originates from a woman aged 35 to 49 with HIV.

The CDR3 sequence: CASSGTGATNEKLFF. As DNA, the CDR3 is TGTGCCAGCAGCGGGACAGGGGCAACTAATGAAAAACTGTTTTTT. This chain joins TRBV7-9 and TRBJ1-4, with TRBD1 matching 10 bases. The junction had 0 bases not matched to a gene; V was cut back by 5 bases and J by 0 bases. The CDR3 consists of 15 residues. Germline V gene lookup returns CDR1 SEHNR and CDR2 FQNEAQ (reference sequence).